The sequence of this TCR beta chain was determined in a study of blood T cell repertoires in COVID-19. Across the study: In each case, the material was cDNA or gDNA derived from T cells, B-cell-depleted T cells, or PBMCs.

Enrolment of Seattle patients took place during active infection, and they were followed longitudinally. V lost 7 bases and J lost 6, with 22 bases in between. The CDR3 contains 15 residues. The V gene's germline CDR1 is MNHEY and CDR2 SVGAGI. Under the authors' procedure: Cell counts per sample came from amplifying reference gene primers. Sequencing was performed with immunoSEQ multiplex PCR; in TCRdb, only in-frame clones are kept and a portion is missing. V and J calls and clone size come straight from that table; D and trimming were deduced from the DNA. The data show a few hundred thousand clones, around 90% seen once.

This TCR was recovered from a woman aged 50 to 65 with COVID-19, enrolled during active disease. The chain uses TRBV6-5 and TRBJ2-7; tentatively, D is TRBD2 (5 bases). The material sequenced was peripheral blood. The CDR3 loop is CASTPGGLSAGEQYF. As DNA, the CDR3 is TGTGCCAGCACCCCAGGTGGACTGTCGGCCGGCGAGCAGTACTTC.